These 32 T cell receptor beta chains originate from one sample sequenced in a study of T-cell reconstitution after alpha-beta-depleted transplantation in children. Unique molecular identifiers were incorporated into the prepared TCRbeta library. Using its own MiXCR run on the PCR reads, TCRdb lists one record per CDR3 protein. The data show about 610,000 distinct CDR3 sequences, over 9.5% seen once. The sample here was PBMCs from the stem cell graft donor, taken from the stem cell graft. These TCRs come from a human donor who donated a stem cell graft to a child with acute myeloid leukemia.

There are many counts of this clonotype. The chain uses TRBV20-1 and TRBJ1-4; a possible D gene is TRBD1 (5 bases). The CDR3 runs to 12 residues. Germline CDR1 DFQATT, CDR2 SNEGSKA (reference sequence). Between the trimmed V and J ends, which lost 3 bases and 10 bases, there was a span of 12 bases. The CDR3 loop reads CSASSRVGKLFF. Written as DNA, the CDR3 is TGCAGTGCTAGCTCCAGGGTCGGAAAACTGTTTTTT.

Ten or more counts support this clonotype. The chain combines TRBV5-6 with TRBJ2-6; D unclear. CDR3 length: 14 residues. CDR1 is SGHDT and CDR2 is YYEEEE in the germline V gene. Trimming stripped 0 bases from V and 4 bases from J, with 5 bases between. For the CDR3, the DNA is TGTGCCAGCAGCTTGGCCTTAGGGGCCAACGTCCTGACTTTC. Translating it yields CASSLALGANVLTF.

This clonotype appeared many times. The CDR3 region is CATSGPLAGGFVQYF. The CDR3 DNA follows: TGTGCCACCAGCGGGCCCCTAGCGGGAGGATTCGTGCAGTACTTC. The chain joins TRBV15 to TRBJ2-7; TRBD2 aligns across 11 bases. The trim removed 5 bases at V and 9 bases at J, leaving 12 bases unmatched. CDR3 length: 15 residues. Germline V gene sequence: CDR1 LNHNV, CDR2 YYDKDF (reference sequence).

This clonotype was observed a few times. CDR3 DNA sequence: TGCAGTGCTAGAGTGGCTAAAAAACTAACGGAGCAGTTCTTC. As protein: CSARVAKKLTEQFF. The chain combines TRBV20-1 with TRBJ2-1; no clear D gene. The germline V and J ends were trimmed by 1 base and 10 bases, with 17 bases remaining between them. Germline V gene sequence: CDR1 DFQATT, CDR2 SNEGSKA (reference sequence). This CDR3 region has 14 residues.

This clonotype was detected many times. The gene calls are TRBV5-1 and TRBJ2-7; D remains unclear. The V end lost 4 bases, the J end lost 2 bases, and 7 bases lay between the germline ends. CDR1 is SGHRS and CDR2 is YFSETQ in the germline V gene. This CDR3 is 12 amino acids long. The CDR3 region is CASSGGAYEQYF. The CDR3 nucleotides read TGCGCCAGCAGCGGCGGAGCCTACGAGCAGTACTTC.

This clonotype was detected many times. V usage is TRBV20-1 and J usage is TRBJ2-1; possibly TRBD2 for D (5 bases). The V gene's germline CDR1 is DFQATT and CDR2 SNEGSKA (reference sequence). This CDR3 spans 12 amino acids. Trimming stripped 3 bases from V and 10 bases from J, with 13 bases between. The CDR3 loop reads CSARELVAEQFF. CDR3 nucleotides: TGCAGTGCTAGGGAACTAGTAGCCGAGCAGTTCTTC.

This clonotype was observed a single time. The V and J genes are TRBV28 and TRBJ2-7; TRBD2 agrees at 7 bases. This CDR3 has 15 residues. Germline CDR1 reads MDHEN; CDR2 reads SYDVKM. With 5 bases clipped from V and 3 bases from J, the junction kept 10 bases outside the gene matches. This chain's CDR3 is CASSTGGGPIYEQYF. CDR3 coding DNA: TGTGCCAGCAGTACTGGGGGAGGGCCGATCTACGAGCAGTACTTC. The whole variable domain, remainder taken from reference TRBV28 and TRBJ2-7, is DVKVTQSSRYLVKRTGEKVFLECVQDMDHENMFWYRQDPGLGLRLIYFSYDVKMKEKGDIPEGYSVSREKKERFSLILESASTNQTSMYLCASSTGGGPIYEQYFGPGTRLTVT.

The chain carries TRBV20-1 and TRBJ2-7; 8 bases match TRBD2. CDR1 is DFQATT, CDR2 SNEGSKA, per germline (reference sequence). This CDR3 has 16 amino acids. V trimming: 0 bases; J trimming: 0 bases; junction bases outside the gene matches: 7. CDR3 sequence (DNA): TGCAGTGCTAGAGATGGAGCCAGCGGGAGCTCCTACGAGCAGTACTTC. This translates into CSARDGASGSSYEQYF.

This chain uses TRBV29-1 with TRBJ2-1, with 8 positions matching TRBD1. After removal of 3 bases from V and 8 bases from J, the junction contained 6 bases not matched to a gene. CDR3 size: 13 residues. The germline V gene has CDR1 SQVTM and CDR2 ANQGSEA. The CDR3 region is CSVDPGGIYEQFF. DNA of the CDR3: TGCAGCGTTGATCCAGGGGGCATCTATGAGCAGTTCTTC.

This clonotype has a count of ten or more. The chain employs TRBV29-1 and TRBJ1-1; no definite D call. This CDR3 is built from 11 residues. Germline CDR1 is SQVTM and CDR2 is ANQGSEA. The V end lost 7 bases, the J end lost 3 bases, and 9 bases lay between the germline ends. CDR3 bases: TGCAGCGCCGGTACTCACACTGAAGCTTTCTTT. As protein: CSAGTHTEAFF.

This clonotype was counted at least ten times. This chain connects TRBV5-8 to TRBJ1-1, with D perhaps TRBD1 (5 bases). Trimming left V 4 bases short and J 1 base short, with 11 bases between. Germline CDR1 SGHTS, CDR2 YDEGEE. This CDR3 has 14 amino acids. In DNA form, the CDR3 reads TGTGCCAGCAGCCTGACAGTCGCGAACACTGAAGCTTTCTTT. Translation: CASSLTVANTEAFF.

In the case of this clonotype: One junction end disagrees with the germline gene, perhaps due to a read error. The chain combines TRBV20-1 with TRBJ1-3; no clear D. Germline V gene data show CDR1 as DFQATT and CDR2 as SNEGSKA (reference sequence). The length of the CDR3 is 17 residues. The CDR3 loop is CCARAARAEASGNTIYF. The CDR3 nucleotides read TGCTGTGCTAGAGCGGCCCGGGCCGAGGCCTCTGGAAACACCATATATTTT.

The table lists this clonotype with a few counts. The rearrangement joins TRBV29-1 to TRBJ2-5; the D gene is possibly TRBD2 (6 bases). Germline V CDR1 and CDR2: SQVTM, ANQGSEA. CDR3 length equals 15 residues. The V and J ends lost 5 bases and 5 bases respectively, with 21 bases between them. CDR3 coding DNA: TGCAGCGTTTCCTGGGGGGACCTGGGGCTGGAGACCCAGTACTTC. This codes for CSVSWGDLGLETQYF.

This clonotype has a count of ten or more. The chain couples TRBV7-8 to TRBJ2-5, with D maybe TRBD1 (5 bases). The germline CDR1 and CDR2 sequences are SGHVS and FQNEAQ. Trimming stripped 4 bases from V and 3 bases from J, with 15 bases between. The CDR3 has 15 amino acids. The CDR3 DNA is TGTGCCAGCAGCTCAACGACAGTAGAGGAAGAGACCCAGTACTTC. Protein product: CASSSTTVEEETQYF.

This clonotype was seen a handful of times. The chain has TRBV7-9 and TRBJ2-1; D unresolved. This CDR3 spans 10 amino acids. V dropped 4 bases and J dropped 8 bases, with 3 bases sitting between them. Germline CDR1 is SEHNR and CDR2 is FQNEAQ (reference sequence). The CDR3 bases are TGTGCCAGCAGCTCATATGAGCAGTTCTTC. Translation gives CASSSYEQFF.

This rearrangement joins TRBV5-1 to TRBJ2-1, with 8 nucleotides matching TRBD2. Germline V gene sequence: CDR1 SGHRS, CDR2 YFSETQ. CDR3 size: 15 residues. The V and J ends lost 4 bases and 9 bases, in that order; junction bases with no gene match: 12. The CDR3 DNA reads TGCGCCAGCAGCGAGGGGACTAGGAGTCTCGTTGAGCAGTTCTTC. Protein sequence: CASSEGTRSLVEQFF. The whole variable domain, filled in from reference TRBV5-1 and TRBJ2-1, reads KAGVTQTPRYLIKTRGQQVTLSCSPISGHRSVSWYQQTPGQGLQFLFEYFSETQRNKGNFPGRFSGRQFSNSRSEMNVSTLELGDSALYLCASSEGTRSLVEQFFGPGTRLTVL.

A few counts support this clonotype. J is TRBJ1-4 and V is TRBV5-1; D gene uncertain. V lost 3 bases, J lost 8 bases, and 11 bases lay in between. The CDR3 runs 13 residues. Germline V gene data show CDR1 as SGHRS and CDR2 as YFSETQ. This CDR3 reads CASSSDLSEKLFF. The DNA for the CDR3 is TGCGCCAGCAGCTCGGACCTCTCCGAAAAACTGTTTTTT.

This clonotype was observed a handful of times. V and J are TRBV20-1 and TRBJ2-4; TRBD1 is a possible D gene (5 bases). The CDR3 contains 12 residues. CDR1 DFQATT and CDR2 SNEGSKA come from the germline V gene (reference sequence). The ends were cut back, 4 bases at V and 6 bases at J, with 10 bases in the middle. The CDR3 DNA follows: TGCAGTGCTACAGATCAGGGAAACATTCAGTACTTC. Translation gives CSATDQGNIQYF.

This clonotype showed up many times. The rearrangement joins TRBV20-1 to TRBJ2-5; D is possibly TRBD1 (6 bases). This CDR3 spans 16 amino acids. CDR1 and CDR2 from the germline V gene are DFQATT and SNEGSKA (reference sequence). V was trimmed by 0 bases and J by 3 bases, leaving 17 bases between them. The CDR3 bases are TGCAGTGCTAGAGATTCGATAAGACAGGAGAAAGAGACCCAGTACTTC. It translates to CSARDSIRQEKETQYF.

V and J are TRBV12-3 or TRBV12-4 and TRBJ2-1, with a possible D match to TRBD2 (5 bases). V gave up 5 bases and J gave up 7 bases, with 9 bases separating them. The CDR3 extends over 12 amino acids. The CDR3, as DNA: TGTGCCAGCAGTGGTCGGGGAAATGAGCAGTTCTTC. As protein: CASSGRGNEQFF.

The rearrangement links TRBV6-2 or TRBV6-3 to TRBJ2-1; D not certain. This CDR3 comprises 16 residues. Germline V gene data show CDR1 as MNHEY and CDR2 as SVGEGT. V gave up 6 bases and J gave up 0 bases, with 15 bases separating them. The CDR3 is CASRSRQLGSYNEQFF. The CDR3 DNA reads as TGTGCCAGCAGATCTAGGCAGCTCGGCTCCTACAATGAGCAGTTCTTC.

This clonotype was seen at least ten times. The junction shows a germline mismatch at one end, possibly a read error. The rearrangement joins TRBV6-4 to TRBJ2-1; D not resolved. The CDR3 extends over 13 amino acids. CDR1 MRHNA and CDR2 SNTAGT come from the germline V gene. CDR3 coding DNA: TGTGCCAGCAGTGACTCCCCAGGAACTGAGAAGTTCTTC. Translation: CASSDSPGTEKFF.

This clonotype was found many times. The chain combines TRBV5-1 with TRBJ1-1; the match to TRBD1 covers 7 bases. The CDR3 length is 14 residues. CDR1 SGHRS and CDR2 YFSETQ come from the germline V gene. Trimming at V came to 3 bases and at J to 1 base, leaving 3 bases not matched to a gene. The DNA for the CDR3 is TGCGCCAGCAGCTCTACAGGGGAGAACACTGAAGCTTTCTTT. Its protein product is CASSSTGENTEAFF.

This clonotype was recorded many times. The chain joins TRBV7-9 to TRBJ1-5; D gene uncertain. The CDR3 loop spans 14 amino acids. The V and J ends lost 5 bases and 3 bases respectively, with 11 bases between them. CDR1 is SEHNR, CDR2 FQNEAQ, per germline (reference sequence). The CDR3 region is CASSPILPNQPQHF. The CDR3, as DNA: TGTGCCAGCAGCCCCATTCTTCCCAATCAGCCCCAGCATTTT.

This clonotype was counted between two and nine times. Its ends do not fully match the called genes, so a read error is possible. The chain couples TRBV12-3 or TRBV12-4 to TRBJ2-1; 10 positions match TRBD2. The CDR3 is 14 amino acids. This CDR3 is CASSLAGAGNEQFF. The CDR3 nucleotides are TGTGCCAGCAGTCTAGCGGGAGCGGGGAATGAGCAGTTCTTC.

In this sample, this clonotype turned up a few times. The chain carries TRBV6-1 and TRBJ2-7; TRBD1 agrees at 8 bases. The CDR3 contains 17 residues. Germline values: CDR1 MNHNS, CDR2 SASEGT. The junction had 15 bases not matched to a gene; V was cut back by 6 bases and J by 2 bases. The CDR3 DNA follows: TGTGCCAGCAGGCGAGGACAGGGCGAAGGAGGCACCTACGAGCAGTACTTC. As protein: CASRRGQGEGGTYEQYF.

This clonotype was observed a few times. This rearrangement joins TRBV7-9 to TRBJ1-1; no clear D gene. The V and J ends lost 1 base and 11 bases respectively, with 8 bases between them. CDR3 length: 11 amino acids. CDR1 is SEHNR, CDR2 FQNEAQ, per germline (reference sequence). CDR3 bases: TGTGCCAGCAGCTTAGGACAATTGGCTTTCTTT. Translated: CASSLGQLAFF.

This clonotype was picked up many times. The CDR3 spells CASSLNGRTQTDTQYF. In nucleotides, the CDR3 is TGTGCCAGCAGCTTAAACGGGAGGACCCAGACAGATACGCAGTATTTT. The V and J genes are TRBV13 and TRBJ2-3; 7 nucleotides line up with TRBD2. The J segment lost 3 bases and the V segment lost 2 bases, leaving 8 bases of the junction unmatched. This CDR3 has 16 amino acids. CDR1 and CDR2 from the germline V gene are PRHDT and FYEKMQ (reference sequence).

This clonotype has just a few counts. The chain carries TRBV11-2 and TRBJ2-3, with 11 nucleotides matching TRBD2. CDR1 and CDR2 (germline): SGHAT, FQNNGV. With V trimmed by 4 bases and J by 1 base, 4 bases remained unmatched. The CDR3 runs to 16 residues. The CDR3 DNA is TGTGCCAGCAGCTCAGTTAGCGGGGGGGGCACAGATACGCAGTATTTT. Encoded protein: CASSSVSGGGTDTQYF.

Many counts were recorded for this clonotype. Germline and junction disagree at one end, which may indicate a read error. The chain carries TRBV7-7 and TRBJ2-1; 9 nucleotides agree with TRBD2. The CDR3 is made up of 15 amino acids. CDR1 is SSHAT and CDR2 is FNYEAQ in the germline V gene (reference sequence). CDR3 region: CASSLVAGGPNEQFF. In nucleotides, the CDR3 is TGTGCTAGCAGCCTAGTTGCGGGAGGGCCTAATGAGCAGTTCTTC.

The chain has TRBV18 and TRBJ2-3, with D perhaps TRBD1 (6 bases). The germline V and J ends were trimmed by 2 bases and 2 bases, with 17 bases remaining between them. Germline V gene sequence: CDR1 KGHSH, CDR2 LQKENI. CDR3 length: 17 residues. The CDR3 sequence: CASSPSLTGLNTDTQYF. CDR3 in DNA: TGTGCCAGCTCACCATCCCTTACAGGGCTTAACACAGATACGCAGTATTTT.

This clonotype was seen a handful of times. Here the CDR3 reads CATLLKEGIKVEQFF. In nucleotides, the CDR3 is TGTGCCACCCTTTTGAAGGAAGGAATAAAGGTGGAGCAGTTCTTC. The chain recombines TRBV15 with TRBJ2-1; D gene unclear. V gave up 8 bases and J gave up 10 bases, with 24 bases separating them. CDR1 and CDR2 from the germline V gene are LNHNV and YYDKDF (reference sequence). The CDR3 length is 15 residues. Variable domain in full (rest from reference TRBV15 and TRBJ2-1): DAMVIQNPRYQVTQFGKPVTLSCSQTLNHNVMYWYQQKSSQAPKLLFHYYDKDFNNEADTPDNFQSRRPNTSFCFLDIRSPGLGDTAMYLCATLLKEGIKVEQFFGPGTRLTVL.